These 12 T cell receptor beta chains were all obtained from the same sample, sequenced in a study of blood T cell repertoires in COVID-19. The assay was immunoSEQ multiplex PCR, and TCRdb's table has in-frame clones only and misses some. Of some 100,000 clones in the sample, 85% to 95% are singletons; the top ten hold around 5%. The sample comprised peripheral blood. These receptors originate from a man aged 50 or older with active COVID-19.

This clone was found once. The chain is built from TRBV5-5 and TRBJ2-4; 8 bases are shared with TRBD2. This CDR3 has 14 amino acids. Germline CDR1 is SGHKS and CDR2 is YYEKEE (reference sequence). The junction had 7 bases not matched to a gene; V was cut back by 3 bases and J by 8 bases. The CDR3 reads CASSSSGSSYIQYF. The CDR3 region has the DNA TGTGCCAGCAGCTCGAGCGGGAGTAGTTACATTCAGTACTTC. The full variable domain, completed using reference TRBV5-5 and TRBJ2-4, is DAGVTQSPTHLIKTRGQQVTLRCSPISGHKSVSWYQQVLGQGPQFIFQYYEKEERGRGNFPDRFSARQFPNYSSELNVNALLLGDSALYLCASSSSGSSYIQYFGAGTRLSVL.

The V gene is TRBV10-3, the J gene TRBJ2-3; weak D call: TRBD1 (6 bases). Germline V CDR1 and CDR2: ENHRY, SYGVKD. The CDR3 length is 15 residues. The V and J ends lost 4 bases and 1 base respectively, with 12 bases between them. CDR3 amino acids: CAISAATGGTDTQYF. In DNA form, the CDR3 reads TGTGCCATCAGTGCGGCGACAGGTGGCACAGATACGCAGTATTTT.

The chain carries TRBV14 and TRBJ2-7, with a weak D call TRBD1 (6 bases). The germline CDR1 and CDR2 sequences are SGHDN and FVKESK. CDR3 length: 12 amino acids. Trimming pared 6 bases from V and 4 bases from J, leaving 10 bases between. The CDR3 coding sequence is TGTGCCAGCAGTCCCGACAGGTACGAGCAGTACTTC. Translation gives CASSPDRYEQYF.

CDR3: CASSETSYEQYF. Written as DNA, the CDR3 is TGTGCCAGCAGCGAGACTAGCTACGAGCAGTACTTC. The chain has TRBV7-9 and TRBJ2-7; D may be TRBD2 (6 bases). V lost 5 bases and J 3 bases, leaving 8 bases between the germline ends. CDR1 is SEHNR, CDR2 FQNEAQ, per germline (reference sequence). This CDR3 region has 12 residues.

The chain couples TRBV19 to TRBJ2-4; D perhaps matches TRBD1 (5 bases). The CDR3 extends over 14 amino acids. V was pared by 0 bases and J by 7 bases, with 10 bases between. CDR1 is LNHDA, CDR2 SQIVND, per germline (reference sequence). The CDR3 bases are TGTGCCAGTAGTATAGACCCCCACAGGAACATTCAGTACTTC. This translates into CASSIDPHRNIQYF.

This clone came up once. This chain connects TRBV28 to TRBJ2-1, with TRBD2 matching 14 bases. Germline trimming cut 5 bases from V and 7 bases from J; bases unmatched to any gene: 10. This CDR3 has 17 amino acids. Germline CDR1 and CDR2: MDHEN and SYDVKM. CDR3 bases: TGTGCCAGCAGTCCAACCTCGACTAGCGGGAGGGGAAATGAGCAGTTCTTC. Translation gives CASSPTSTSGRGNEQFF.

The CDR3 nucleotides read TGTGCCACCAGAAGGGGTGGCGGGACGTCCTCAGATACGCAGTATTTT. Protein product: CATRRGGGTSSDTQYF. The V and J genes are TRBV24-1 and TRBJ2-3, with D perhaps TRBD2 (6 bases). Trimming removed 7 bases at V and 4 bases at J, with 20 bases between. The length of the CDR3 is 16 residues. Germline CDR1 KGHDR, CDR2 SFDVKD.

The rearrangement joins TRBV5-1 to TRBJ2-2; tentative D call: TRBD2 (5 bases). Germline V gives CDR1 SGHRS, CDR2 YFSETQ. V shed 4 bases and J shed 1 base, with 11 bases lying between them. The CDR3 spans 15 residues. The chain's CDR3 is CASSPLAQNTGELFF. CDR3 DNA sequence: TGCGCCAGCAGCCCGCTAGCCCAGAACACCGGGGAGCTGTTTTTT.

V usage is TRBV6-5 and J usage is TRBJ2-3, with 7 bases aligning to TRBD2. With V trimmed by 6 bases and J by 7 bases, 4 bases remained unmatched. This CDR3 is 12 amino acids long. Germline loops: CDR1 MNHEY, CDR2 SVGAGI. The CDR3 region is CASRRESYTQYF. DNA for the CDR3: TGTGCCAGCAGGCGGGAGTCATATACGCAGTATTTT.

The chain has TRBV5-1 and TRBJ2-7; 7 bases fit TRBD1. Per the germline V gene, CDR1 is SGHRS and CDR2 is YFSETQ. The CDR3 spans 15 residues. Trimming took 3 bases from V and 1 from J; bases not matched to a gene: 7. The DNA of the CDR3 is TGCGCCAGCAGCTCGACAGGGCCTTCTTCCTACGAGCAGTACTTC. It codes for CASSSTGPSSYEQYF.

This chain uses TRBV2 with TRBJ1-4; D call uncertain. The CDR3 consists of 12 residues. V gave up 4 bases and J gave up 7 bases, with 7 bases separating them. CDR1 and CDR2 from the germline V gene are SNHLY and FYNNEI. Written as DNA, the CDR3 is TGTGCCAGCAGTGGGCGGGGTGAAAAACTGTTTTTT. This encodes CASSGRGEKLFF. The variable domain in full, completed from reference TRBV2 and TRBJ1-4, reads EPEVTQTPSHQVTQMGQEVILRCVPISNHLYFYWYRQILGQKVEFLVSFYNNEISEKSEIFDDQFSVERPDGSNFTLKIRSTKLEDSAMYFCASSGRGEKLFFGSGTQLSVL.

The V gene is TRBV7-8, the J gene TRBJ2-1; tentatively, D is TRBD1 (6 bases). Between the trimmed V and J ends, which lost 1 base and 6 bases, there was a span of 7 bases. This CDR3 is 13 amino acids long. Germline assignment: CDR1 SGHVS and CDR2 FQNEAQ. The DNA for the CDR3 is TGTGCCAGCAGCTTAGAGACAGGCAATGAGCAGTTCTTC. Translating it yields CASSLETGNEQFF.